This T cell receptor (beta chain) was retrieved from a study of T cells in Graves' hyperthyroidism and ophthalmopathy. In this sample, this clonotype turned up many times. Antigen unknown. RNA transcripts provided the source from which TCR beta CDR3 regions were amplified. First-round RT-PCR targeting the TCR CDR3 was performed with the HTBI primer set. TCRdb passed the multiplex PCR reads through MiXCR, listing each CDR3 protein once. This table holds about 610,000 distinct CDR3 sequences, roughly 14% found once. V dropped 7 bases and J dropped 4 bases, with 11 bases sitting between them. There are 12 residues in the CDR3. The V gene's germline CDR1 is MDHEN and CDR2 SYDVKM. Study-wide results and caveats: Ophthalmopathy was model-predicted a median roughly 6.3 months pre-onset. Blood samples included most of the expanded thyroid clonotypes exceeding 0.001.

The source is a woman aged 40 to 55 with Graves' ophthalmopathy. This sequence joins TRBV28 and TRBJ2-7, with D possibly matching TRBD2 (5 bases). Sequencing was carried out using blood. CDR3 residues: CASNGGQYEQYF. The DNA of the CDR3 is TGTGCCAGCAATGGCGGGCAGTACGAGCAGTACTTC.